The rows below give T cell receptor beta chains drawn from one sample of a study of cytomegalovirus exposure and HLA in healthy donors. The data were produced by immunoSEQ multiplex PCR, yet TCRdb's version contains in-frame clones alone and is incomplete. This table has under 200,000 clones, about 90% appearing once. Sequencing used PBMCs. The receptor set was obtained from a boy aged 2 to 9 in good health and CMV-seronegative. The CDR3 runs from the conserved cysteine through the conserved F or W. Each record gives: V gene, clone size, J gene, D gene, CDR3 DNA, CDR3 protein. The D gene is left open where the match is weak. Not all rows give a size; the values are once, few, many and, for expanded clones, a class.

>TRBV28|NA|TRBJ2-2|TRBD1
TGTGCCAGCAGTCTTCCAGGGGGCTCAGGGGAGCTGTTTTTT
CASSLPGGSGELFF
>TRBV27|NA|TRBJ1-4|TRBD1
TGTGCCAGCAGTCCTGACAGGGGGGTGGTTAATGAAAAACTGTTTTTT
CASSPDRGVVNEKLFF
>TRBV7-2|NA|TRBJ1-1|NA
TGTGCCAGCAGTTCGCCTGGGCAGATCAACTTGAACACTGAAGCTTTCTTT
CASSSPGQINLNTEAFF
>TRBV5-4|NA|TRBJ2-5|NA
TGTGCCAGCAGCTTGAGAGAGGGAGAAGAGACCCAGTACTTC
CASSLREGEETQYF
>TRBV30|NA|TRBJ2-1|NA
TGTGCCTGGAGCTCTCTCAATGAGCAGTTCTTC
CAWSSLNEQFF
>TRBV6-1|NA|TRBJ2-5|TRBD2
TGTGCCAGCAGTGTTTTAGCGGGAGGAGAGACCCAGTACTTC
CASSVLAGGETQYF
>TRBV7-9|NA|TRBJ1-1|NA
TGTGCCAGCAGCTTAGCCAGGAACACTGAAGCTTTCTTT
CASSLARNTEAFF
>TRBV30|NA|TRBJ1-2|NA
TGTGCCGCGTCAGGGGATGGCTACACCTTC
CAASGDGYTF
>TRBV28|NA|TRBJ1-5|NA
TGTGCCAGCAGCTGGGGGGGGACGAATCAGCCCCAGCATTTT
CASSWGGTNQPQHF
>TRBV9|NA|TRBJ1-2|TRBD1
TGTGCCAGCAGCGTAGCTCTATGGACAGGTATAGCGACGGGCTACACCTTC
CASSVALWTGIATGYTF
>TRBV5-1|NA|TRBJ2-3|NA
TGCGCCAGCAGCCCGGACAGAACTGATACGCAGTATTTT
CASSPDRTDTQYF
>TRBV7-9|once|TRBJ2-2|NA
TGTGCCAGCAGCATTTTCGGGGTCTCCTTCACCGGGGAGCTGTTTTTT
CASSIFGVSFTGELFF
>TRBV27|NA|TRBJ1-3|TRBD1
TGTGCCAGCAGTCTCCCTACAGGGGGCCGCTCTGGAAACACCATATATTTT
CASSLPTGGRSGNTIYF
>TRBV5-1|NA|TRBJ2-7|NA
TGCGCCAGCAGCTTGTGGGGAGTCACCTACGAGCAGTACTTC
CASSLWGVTYEQYF
>TRBV7-2|NA|TRBJ1-6|NA
TGTGCCAGCAGCTTAGCGCTCGGGGGGAATAATTCACCCCTCCACTTT
CASSLALGGNNSPLHF
>TRBV19|NA|TRBJ2-5|NA
TGTGCCAGTAGTATATCAAAAGAGACCCAGTACTTC
CASSISKETQYF
>TRBV7-9|NA|TRBJ1-5|NA
TGTGCCAGCAGCTTAGCGGGGGGGAGAGGGGACCAGCCCCAGCATTTT
CASSLAGGRGDQPQHF
>TRBV30|NA|TRBJ1-1|NA
TGTGCCTGGAGTACGGGGGGAGTTCTAAACACTGAAGCTTTCTTT
CAWSTGGVLNTEAFF
>TRBV7-9|once|TRBJ1-1|TRBD1
TGTTCCAGCAGCCCTATAGCCGGGACAGGGTATCCTGAAGCTTTCTTT
CSSSPIAGTGYPEAFF
>TRBV5-1|NA|TRBJ2-3|NA
TGCGCCAGCAGCTCGGAGGGGCGCGTGACAGATACGCAGTATTTT
CASSSEGRVTDTQYF